This entry lists 23 T cell receptor beta chains sequenced from one sample in a study of OX40 agonist ivuxolimab in advanced cancers. Produced via immunoSEQ multiplex PCR; TCRdb's table is partial and in-frame only. The sample yields 65,000 to 95,000 clones, roughly 82% seen once. Sequencing was performed on CD4+ or CD8+ T cells sorted from blood, taken in a trial of the OX40 agonist ivuxolimab. These receptors were taken from an adult with an advanced solid tumor such as melanoma, head and neck, liver or kidney cancer.

The chain carries TRBV15 and TRBJ1-1, with a weak D call TRBD1 (6 bases). Deletions cut 3 bases from V and 1 base from J, with 15 bases between. This CDR3 has 16 residues. Looked up from germline, CDR1 is LNHNV and CDR2 is YYDKDF (reference sequence). The chain's CDR3 is CATSSPPGHTNTEAFF. In DNA form, the CDR3 reads TGTGCCACCAGCAGTCCACCGGGACATACGAACACTGAAGCTTTCTTT.

The V gene is TRBV4-2, the J gene TRBJ1-3; D gene uncertain. The V gene's germline CDR1 is LGHNA and CDR2 YNFKEQ. The CDR3 is made up of 15 amino acids. Deletions cut 1 base from V and 6 bases from J, with 13 bases between. The CDR3 region has the DNA TGTGCCAGCAGCCAAGCGATCCCACCAGAAAACACCATATATTTT. Translated: CASSQAIPPENTIYF.

V and J are TRBV14 and TRBJ2-7; possible D gene TRBD2, 7 bases. CDR1 is SGHDN, CDR2 FVKESK, per germline. V lost 5 bases and J lost 1, with 12 bases in between. This CDR3 region has 14 residues. This chain's CDR3 is CASSAQGGSYEQYF. The CDR3 region has the DNA TGTGCCAGCAGCGCACAGGGAGGGTCCTACGAGCAGTACTTC.

The rearrangement joins TRBV7-2 to TRBJ1-2, with D perhaps matching TRBD1 (5 bases). This CDR3 has 14 amino acids. The germline V gene encodes CDR1 SGHTA and CDR2 FQGNSA. V was shortened by 2 bases and J by 4 bases, with 11 bases between the two germline ends. CDR3: CASSLSPRAYGYTF. CDR3 nucleotide sequence: TGTGCCAGCAGCTTATCTCCCAGGGCCTATGGCTACACCTTC.

The gene calls are TRBV5-1 and TRBJ2-5; D possibly corresponds to TRBD2 (6 bases). V lost 0 bases and J lost 5, with 20 bases in between. CDR1 is SGHRS, CDR2 YFSETQ, per germline. The CDR3 covers 17 residues. The CDR3, as DNA: TGCGCCAGCAGCTTGGAGGTCGGGGGAGACGGCGGGGAGACCCAGTACTTC. Amino acid sequence: CASSLEVGGDGGETQYF.

This chain connects TRBV6-1 to TRBJ1-4, with 10 bases fitting TRBD1. Losses at the gene ends were 6 bases for V and 3 bases for J; bases not matched to a gene: 4. The length of the CDR3 is 15 residues. The germline V gene encodes CDR1 MNHNS and CDR2 SASEGT. CDR3 in DNA: TGTGCCAGCAGGGACAGGGGGGCAGCTAATGAAAAACTGTTTTTT. Translated: CASRDRGAANEKLFF.

This clone was observed a few times. The chain links TRBV6-4 to TRBJ1-2, with TRBD1 as a possible D gene (5 bases). The CDR3 length is 12 residues. V was pared by 9 bases and J by 8 bases, with 16 bases between. CDR1 MRHNA and CDR2 SNTAGT come from the germline V gene. This chain's CDR3 is CARNSVGGGYTF. Written as DNA, the CDR3 is TGTGCCAGAAACTCGGTCGGGGGGGGCTACACCTTC.

The rearrangement joins TRBV7-9 to TRBJ1-3; a weak D match, TRBD1 (6 bases). The CDR3 covers 16 residues. Trimming cost V 2 bases and J 3 bases, with 14 bases left between them. In germline, CDR1 is SEHNR, CDR2 FQNEAQ (reference sequence). The CDR3 sequence: CASSLWGAILGNTIYF. The CDR3 DNA follows: TGTGCCAGCAGCTTATGGGGGGCTATCCTTGGAAACACCATATATTTT.

The chain combines TRBV11-2 with TRBJ2-1; D is uncertain. The CDR3 has 12 residues. Germline CDR1 and CDR2: SGHAT and FQNNGV. V was trimmed by 3 bases and J by 6 bases, leaving 6 bases between them. The CDR3 coding sequence is TGTGCCAGCAGCTTCACAGTCAATGAGCAGTTCTTC. Amino acid sequence: CASSFTVNEQFF.

This sequence joins TRBV5-1 and TRBJ2-1, with 14 bases identical to TRBD2. Germline V CDR1 and CDR2: SGHRS, YFSETQ. The CDR3 spans 16 residues. Trimming took 3 bases from V and 9 from J; bases not matched to a gene: 8. This CDR3 reads CASSYGLAGGRGEQFF. CDR3 sequence (DNA): TGCGCCAGCAGCTATGGACTAGCGGGAGGTCGGGGTGAGCAGTTCTTC. The variable domain in full, with the rest retrieved from reference TRBV5-1 and TRBJ2-1, is KAGVTQTPRYLIKTRGQQVTLSCSPISGHRSVSWYQQTPGQGLQFLFEYFSETQRNKGNFPGRFSGRQFSNSRSEMNVSTLELGDSALYLCASSYGLAGGRGEQFFGPGTRLTVL.

The gene calls are TRBV7-6 and TRBJ2-1; D might be TRBD2 (5 bases). The V gene lost 5 bases and the J gene lost 7 bases, with 12 bases spanning the gap. This CDR3 region has 13 residues. CDR1 is SGHVS, CDR2 FNYEAQ, per germline. The CDR3 nucleotides read TGTGCCAGCAGCCCGGGAACCTTGAATGAGCAGTTCTTC. This translates into CASSPGTLNEQFF.

CDR3 amino acids: CARSLGTGALMNTEAFF. CDR3 bases: TGCGCCAGATCCCTCGGGACAGGGGCCCTTATGAACACTGAAGCTTTCTTT. The chain combines TRBV5-1 with TRBJ1-1; 10 positions match TRBD1. CDR1 and CDR2 from the germline V gene are SGHRS and YFSETQ. This CDR3 region has 17 residues. V shed 8 bases, J shed 0 bases, and the junction held 13 bases outside the gene matches.

This clone appeared once. V usage is TRBV13 and J usage is TRBJ2-7, with D possibly being TRBD2 (5 bases). Germline-derived CDR1 and CDR2 are PRHDT and FYEKMQ (reference sequence). The CDR3 is made up of 15 amino acids. Trimming cost V 5 bases and J 1 base, with 15 bases left between them. CDR3 nucleotides: TGTGCCAGCAGCCCCGGACGGGGAGCATCCTACGAGCAGTACTTC. Its translation is CASSPGRGASYEQYF.

This clone has more than one count but fewer than ten. The V and J genes are TRBV5-5 and TRBJ1-3, with D uncertain. The V and J ends lost 0 bases and 0 bases respectively, with 7 bases between them. Germline values: CDR1 SGHKS, CDR2 YYEKEE (reference sequence). The CDR3 spans 15 residues. CDR3 sequence: CASSLAVRSGNTIYF. The CDR3 region has the DNA TGTGCCAGCAGCTTGGCGGTCCGCTCTGGAAACACCATATATTTT.

This clone has only one observation. The V gene is TRBV6-1, the J gene TRBJ1-2; a possible D gene is TRBD1 (5 bases). CDR3 length: 13 residues. V lost 2 bases to trimming and J lost 6 bases, with 10 bases between them. CDR1 and CDR2 (germline): MNHNS, SASEGT. CDR3 amino acids: CASSERGRNGYTF. The CDR3 coding sequence is TGTGCCAGCAGTGAAAGGGGTAGGAATGGCTACACCTTC.

The gene calls are TRBV5-1 and TRBJ2-1; 8 bases match TRBD1. Losses at the gene ends were 5 bases for V and 10 bases for J; bases not matched to a gene: 8. From germline, CDR1 is SGHRS and CDR2 YFSETQ. CDR3 length: 13 amino acids. The CDR3 is CASSQDPGGEQFF. The CDR3 bases are TGCGCCAGCAGTCAAGACCCAGGGGGCGAGCAGTTCTTC.

The gene calls are TRBV28 and TRBJ1-5, with D possibly matching TRBD1 (6 bases). The germline gives CDR1 MDHEN, CDR2 SYDVKM. The CDR3 contains 14 residues. V lost 2 bases and J lost 4, with 9 bases in between. CDR3 loop: CASSLGQRNQPQHF. CDR3 nucleotide sequence: TGTGCCAGCAGTTTAGGACAGAGAAATCAGCCCCAGCATTTT.

This chain joins TRBV15 and TRBJ1-5, with D perhaps matching TRBD1 (6 bases). The V gene's germline CDR1 is LNHNV and CDR2 YYDKDF (reference sequence). There are 13 residues in the CDR3. Trimming cost V 5 bases and J 4 bases, with 9 bases left between them. The CDR3 bases are TGTGCCACCAGCGTGGGGACAAATCAGCCCCAGCATTTT. This codes for CATSVGTNQPQHF.

CDR3 in DNA: TGTGCCTGGAGTATACCCCCGATATACGAGCAGTACTTC. Protein product: CAWSIPPIYEQYF. The gene calls are TRBV30 and TRBJ2-7; no firm D call. This CDR3 region has 13 residues. The germline V and J ends were trimmed by 2 bases and 4 bases, with 12 bases remaining between them. Germline V CDR1 and CDR2: GTSNPN, SVGIG (reference sequence).

This CDR3 is CASSMSGGGYNEQFF. DNA of the CDR3: TGTGCCAGCAGCATGAGCGGGGGGGGTTACAATGAGCAGTTCTTC. The chain combines TRBV6-5 with TRBJ2-1; 10 bases line up with TRBD2. V gave up 6 bases and J gave up 4 bases; unmatched junction bases: 6. This CDR3 has 15 amino acids. Germline CDR1 reads MNHEY; CDR2 reads SVGAGI.

This clone has a handful of counts. The chain recombines TRBV4-2 with TRBJ2-7, with D perhaps TRBD1 or TRBD2 (5 bases each). The germline V gene has CDR1 LGHNA and CDR2 YNFKEQ. V was pared by 1 base and J by 3 bases, with 10 bases between. The CDR3 contains 14 residues. CDR3 residues: CASSQGGQGYEQYF. The DNA for the CDR3 is TGTGCCAGCAGCCAAGGAGGGCAGGGCTACGAGCAGTACTTC.

The chain is built from TRBV7-8 and TRBJ2-7, with TRBD2 matching over 12 bases. J lost 4 bases, V lost 5 bases, and 12 bases had no gene match. Germline CDR1 is SGHVS and CDR2 is FQNEAQ. The CDR3 loop spans 17 amino acids. As DNA, the CDR3 is TGTGCCAGCAGCCCCTTAATGACTAGCGGGAGTAAATACGAGCAGTACTTC. Translated: CASSPLMTSGSKYEQYF.

This chain uses TRBV7-8 with TRBJ2-7; 7 bases are a match to TRBD1. J gave up 2 bases and V 2 bases, and 6 bases lay outside the gene matches. The CDR3 contains 15 residues. Germline CDR1 is SGHVS and CDR2 is FQNEAQ. The CDR3 protein is CASSLFGTEAYEQYF. The CDR3 nucleotides are TGTGCCAGCAGCTTATTTGGGACAGAGGCCTACGAGCAGTACTTC.